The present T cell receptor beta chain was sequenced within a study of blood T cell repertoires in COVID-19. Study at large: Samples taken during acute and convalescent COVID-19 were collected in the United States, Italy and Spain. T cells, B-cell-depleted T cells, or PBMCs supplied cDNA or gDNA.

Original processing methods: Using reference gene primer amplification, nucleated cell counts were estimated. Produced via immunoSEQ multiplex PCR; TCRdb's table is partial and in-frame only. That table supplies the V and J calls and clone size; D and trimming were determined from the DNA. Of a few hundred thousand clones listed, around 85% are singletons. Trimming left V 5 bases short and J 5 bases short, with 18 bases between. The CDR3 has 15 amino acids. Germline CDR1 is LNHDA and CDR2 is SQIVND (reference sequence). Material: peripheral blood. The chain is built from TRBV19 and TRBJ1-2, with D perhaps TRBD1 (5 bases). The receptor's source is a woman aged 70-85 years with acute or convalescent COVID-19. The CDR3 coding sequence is TGTGCCAGTAGTCTTGGGGGGAAGGAATGGTATGGCTACACCTTC. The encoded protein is CASSLGGKEWYGYTF.